These T cell receptor beta chains were read from a single sample in a study of T cell repertoires and HLA-DP antigens. The antigens of these receptors remain unknown. Some clones are missing from TCRdb's copy, which holds only in-frame ones; the method was immunoSEQ multiplex PCR. The profile shows approximately 100,000 clones, roughly 86% of them singletons. The material sequenced was CD4+ T cells from PBMCs. The receptors here all came from a man between 45 and 60 years old in good health and CMV-seronegative. The CDR3 runs from the conserved cysteine through the conserved F or W. Each record gives: J gene, V gene, CDR3 protein.

J: TRBJ1-2
V: TRBV5-8
CDR3: CASSLGRIDYGYTF

J: TRBJ2-3
V: TRBV28
CDR3: CASSLLIGRPTDTQYF

J: TRBJ2-3
V: TRBV19
CDR3: CASSIGTVRTDTQYF

J: TRBJ1-5
V: TRBV5-5
CDR3: CASSWIQGSDNQPQHF

J: TRBJ2-3
V: TRBV9
CDR3: CASSRVTDTQYF

J: TRBJ2-7
V: TRBV7-2
CDR3: CASSLYLGSHSTSPEQYF

J: TRBJ1-6
V: TRBV7-2
CDR3: CASSPRTVFGSPLHF

J: TRBJ2-7
V: TRBV7-2
CDR3: CASSFLGTASYEQYF

J: TRBJ1-2
V: TRBV5-1
CDR3: CASSLVGQGALDYYGYTF

J: TRBJ2-1
V: TRBV5-1
CDR3: CASSSDRSGSGGLRGSYNEQFF

J: TRBJ1-3
V: TRBV7-3
CDR3: CASKGGSGNTIYF